Detailed here is one TCR beta chain. Its antigen remains unidentified. The read gets to within 3 residues of the CDR3 end, and the germline J gene fills in the rest. Looked up from germline, CDR1 is LNHDA and CDR2 is SQIVND (reference sequence). Trimming shortened V by 1 base and J by 4 bases, and 13 bases separated the two germline ends. The CDR3 spans 15 residues. This record belongs to a study of T cells in women clearing cervical HPV infection. Study background: HLA type stays a possible confounder, typing being limited. Study-wide results and limits: TRBV6-7 relative abundance averaged approximately 0.1% in cases and less than 0.2% in controls. Timing of associations relative to infection is unclear; T-cell subsets were not isolated. Cases and controls were distinguished at AUC 0.83 by richness and V genes.

TCRdb's copy holds only in-frame clones and misses some; the assay was immunoSEQ multiplex PCR. Here the sample table reports about 37,000 clones. Material: blood buffy coat. The source is a woman aged 18 to 75 with a cervical HPV16 infection that either progressed to CIN3+ or cleared (not recorded which). The chain links TRBV19 to TRBJ1-1; D is perhaps TRBD1 (6 bases). CDR3 loop: CASSIGGGRGTEAFF. Partial CDR3 DNA: TGTGCCAGTAGTATAGGCGGGGGGCGCGGCACTGAA.